This T cell receptor beta chain was sequenced in a study of blood T cells in healthy people across ages. Findings of the study overall: In the absence of known donor CMV status, changes in expanded clonotypes were possibly confounded.

This clonotype was seen only a few times. What it binds is not known. Germline CDR1 reads LNHNV; CDR2 reads YYDKDF (reference sequence). The length of the CDR3 is 14 residues. The germline V and J ends were trimmed by 0 bases and 1 base, with 4 bases remaining between them. Through a sample-barcoded 5' primer and a J-beta primer mix, a second PCR was run for roughly 6 to 11 cycles. TCRdb fed the 5' RACE reads into MiXCR, producing one record per CDR3 protein. Of about 640,000 distinct CDR3 sequences listed, 40% to 45% were seen once; the top ten hold about 30%. Sequenced: blood. The rearrangement links TRBV15 to TRBJ2-4, with D hard to call. This TCR was recovered from a man aged 80 or over in good health. CDR3 in amino acids: CATSRDDAKNIQYF. The CDR3, as DNA: TGTGCCACCAGCAGAGATGACGCCAAAAACATTCAGTACTTC.